These 9 T cell receptor beta chains were all obtained from the same sample, sequenced in a study of blood T cell repertoires in COVID-19. The repertoire was sequenced with immunoSEQ multiplex PCR; TCRdb's copy has only in-frame clones and lacks some. The sample records nearly 200,000 clones, around 90% being singletons. The source material was PBMCs or T cells enriched from blood (not recorded which). The origin of the receptors is a woman aged 18-29 years who had recovered from COVID-19.

The chain employs TRBV19 and TRBJ2-7; 10 bases are a match to TRBD1. Germline CDR1 and CDR2: LNHDA and SQIVND (reference sequence). CDR3 length: 14 residues. V dropped 4 bases and J dropped 5; count of bases not matched to a gene: 5. The CDR3 sequence: CASSNGQGVNEQYF. CDR3 sequence (DNA): TGTGCCAGTAGTAACGGACAGGGGGTAAACGAGCAGTACTTC.

The gene calls are TRBV6-1 and TRBJ1-2; the match to TRBD1 covers 8 bases. Germline CDR1 is MNHNS and CDR2 is SASEGT. The ends lost 3 bases at V and 6 bases at J; junction bases unmatched: 6. This CDR3 contains 14 residues. Here the CDR3 reads CASSEPDRVDGYTF. CDR3 bases: TGTGCCAGCAGTGAGCCGGACAGGGTCGATGGCTACACCTTC.

This chain uses TRBV10-3 with TRBJ1-2; tentatively, D is TRBD1 (5 bases). V was cut by 2 bases and J by 4 bases, with 8 bases left in between. This CDR3 is 13 amino acids long. Germline V gives CDR1 ENHRY, CDR2 SYGVKD. CDR3 in DNA: TGTGCCATCAGTGAGATGGGGCCCTATGGCTACACCTTC. It specifies CAISEMGPYGYTF.

The rearrangement links TRBV27 to TRBJ2-1, with D possibly matching TRBD2 (7 bases). Between the trimmed V and J ends, which lost 5 bases and 8 bases, there was a span of 19 bases. The CDR3 consists of 15 residues. The germline V gene has CDR1 MNHEY and CDR2 SMNVEV (reference sequence). DNA of the CDR3: TGTGCCAGCAGTGGGCTGGGGGGGCTTGGGGATGAGCAGTTCTTC. Translation: CASSGLGGLGDEQFF.

This clone was recorded many times. V usage is TRBV4-1 and J usage is TRBJ1-6, with D unresolved. With 4 bases removed from V and 0 bases from J, the gap between germline ends came to 19 bases. CDR1 and CDR2 (germline): MGHRA, YSYEKL. The CDR3 sequence is 19 residues long. CDR3 sequence (DNA): TGCGCCAGCAGCCCCAAGAATACGAGGTTAAGCTCCTATAATTCACCCCTCCACTTT. Translated, it gives CASSPKNTRLSSYNSPLHF.

The V call is TRBV4-1, the J call TRBJ2-2; D uncertain. Between the trimmed V and J ends, which lost 2 bases and 2 bases, there was a span of 9 bases. This CDR3 has 15 amino acids. CDR1 and CDR2 from the germline V gene are MGHRA and YSYEKL. The CDR3 DNA reads TGCGCCAGCAGCCAATTGCGAATTAACACCGGGGAGCTGTTTTTT. It yields the protein CASSQLRINTGELFF.

The chain has TRBV19 and TRBJ2-7; no reliable D call. The CDR3 runs to 13 residues. V lost 6 bases to trimming and J lost 3 bases, with 12 bases between them. Germline CDR1 reads LNHDA; CDR2 reads SQIVND (reference sequence). CDR3 coding DNA: TGTGCCAGTAGGCCCGCTGAGAACTACGAGCAGTACTTC. Its protein is CASRPAENYEQYF.

The rearrangement links TRBV5-6 to TRBJ2-7, with D possibly matching TRBD1 (5 bases). The V gene lost 4 bases and the J gene lost 2 bases, with 13 bases spanning the gap. CDR3 size: 14 residues. Germline assignment: CDR1 SGHDT and CDR2 YYEEEE. CDR3 nucleotide sequence: TGTGCCAGCAGCACCCCGTCACAGGCCTACGAGCAGTACTTC. It codes for CASSTPSQAYEQYF. Supplemented by reference TRBV5-6 and TRBJ2-7, the full variable domain reads DAGVTQSPTHLIKTRGQQVTLRCSPKSGHDTVSWYQQALGQGPQFIFQYYEEEERQRGNFPDRFSGHQFPNYSSELNVNALLLGDSALYLCASSTPSQAYEQYFGPGTRLTVT.

This chain uses TRBV6-5 with TRBJ1-3, with 7 bases fitting TRBD1. The CDR3 extends over 15 amino acids. The V gene's germline CDR1 is MNHEY and CDR2 SVGAGI. J lost 2 bases, V lost 6 bases, and 7 bases had no gene match. The CDR3 here is CASREDRLPGNTIYF. The CDR3 nucleotides read TGTGCCAGCAGAGAGGACAGGTTGCCTGGAAACACCATATATTTT.